This T cell receptor beta chain was retrieved from a study of PD-L1 blockade in urothelial cancer. Background on the study: Bladder-origin urothelial cancer in males described about 90% of the roughly 30 patients.

Every patient provided from 1 to 8 samples, collected pretreatment and on-treatment. Assay used: immunoSEQ multiplex PCR; TCRdb lists only in-frame clones, some missing. The sample lists tens of thousands of clones, 84% occurring once. Germline V lookup: CDR1 SGDLS, CDR2 YYNGEE. CDR3 length: 15 residues. Trimming cost V 7 bases and J 4 bases; bases outside gene matches: 11. Study-level points and caveats: In blood at 3 weeks, tumor-associated clones expanded more among patients with durable benefit.

As for this clone: Its antigen is not identified.

This specimen was PBMCs, taken around atezolizumab (anti-PD-L1) treatment. The chain combines TRBV9 with TRBJ2-5; 9 bases are shared with TRBD2. This sequence was found in a man in his 70s with urothelial cancer. The CDR3 loop is CASGQLAGSGETQYF. In DNA form, the CDR3 reads TGTGCCAGCGGTCAGCTAGCGGGATCTGGAGAGACCCAGTACTTC.